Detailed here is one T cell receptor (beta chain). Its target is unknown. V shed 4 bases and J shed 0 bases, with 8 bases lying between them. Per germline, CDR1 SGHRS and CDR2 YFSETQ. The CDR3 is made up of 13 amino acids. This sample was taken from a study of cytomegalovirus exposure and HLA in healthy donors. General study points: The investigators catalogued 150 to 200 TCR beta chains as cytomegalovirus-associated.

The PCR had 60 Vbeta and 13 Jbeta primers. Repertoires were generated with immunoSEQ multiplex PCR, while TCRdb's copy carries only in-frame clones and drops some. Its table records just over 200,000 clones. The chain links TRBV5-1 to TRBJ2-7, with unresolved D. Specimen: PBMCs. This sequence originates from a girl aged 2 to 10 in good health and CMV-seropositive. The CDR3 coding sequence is TGCGCCAGCAGCCCTAGTGGCTCCTACGAGCAGTACTTC. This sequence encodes CASSPSGSYEQYF.